This paragraph reports one TCR beta chain. Which antigen it targets is not known. Nothing much larger sits one base from this clone, and base qualities are not available. The entire amount of isolated RNA was reverse transcribed using the High Capacity cDNA Reverse Transcription Kit, so the sequenced TCRB transcripts were expressed ones. Deep immunoSEQ sequencing was applied to naive, central memory and regulatory T cell samples, giving an average of about 3.57 million total reads per sample. After sorted cells were lysed in RLT buffer, RNA was extracted with DNase-treated RNeasy Micro or Mini kits, with the choice depending on cell number. Each cell subset was processed on its own to prevent cross-contamination, while patient and healthy donor samples were processed together. The immunoSEQ multiplex PCR was used to amplify TCRB sequences from cDNA, yielding 87-bp fragments that span the CDR3 region. Sequencing of the amplicons was performed on the Illumina HiSeq platform. The original methods were these. Synthetic template baselines were used to correct PCR bias computationally, reads within Hamming distance 2 were collapsed together, and singletons that could not be merged were discarded. By aligning reads against IMGT, V, D and J genes, CDR3 length, and insertions or deletions at six rearrangement sites were assigned. Within each subset, clonotype counts were normalized to sorted cell number, and only after that were true diversity and Gini coefficients computed with the tcR R package. Repertoire sharing was quantified using the overlap coefficient calculated on TCRB nucleotide sequences. As a proxy for the pre-selection repertoire, out-of-frame TCRB sequences from naive cells were analyzed. The table comes from immuneACCESS by way of TCRdb, which keeps in-frame sequences with V and J called. Part of the clones is missing from these tables; in studies checked, under half for an unresolved V gene and the rest for unknown reasons. The V and J calls and clone size are taken from that table; D and trimming were inferred from the DNA. The sample table holds more than 250,000 clones, of which about a fifth were seen once. 0.025% to 0.035% of the sample goes to the ten largest clones.

This sample is drawn from a study of beta chain features in type 1 diabetes (dated by TCRdb to 2016 to 2018). About the investigation overall: No differences in mean age, gender distribution, total cell number or subset yield were found between patients and healthy donors. In the study, TCRB repertoires of sorted circulating CD4+ T cell subsets from recently diagnosed type 1 diabetes patients were compared with those of matched healthy donors. Whereas all 30 or so donors provided naive and central memory subsets, regulatory and stem cell-like memory subsets were isolated from just 8 patients and about 8 healthy donors. A total of 100 million to 110 million sorted cells were examined across all samples, and a strong correlation was observed between cell number per subset and RNA yield.

What the study reported, not specific to this receptor: The naive, central memory and regulatory TCRB repertoires appeared to resemble one another more closely among patients than among healthy donors. Because the HLA sub-analyses included only small numbers of individuals, any influence of HLA type on TCRB rearrangement was left unresolved. Patients with type 1 diabetes made fewer insertions and deleted more nucleotides at VDJ recombination sites, implying thymic rearrangement abnormalities. Because cDNA was sequenced instead of genomic DNA, activated cells with high expression could be over-represented, although the groups did not differ in activation or CD3 levels. PCR may preferentially amplify shorter templates, but because patient and control samples were amplified and corrected together, any resulting skew would affect both groups equally. In all four CD4+ subsets, TCRB CDR3 length was moderately but significantly shorter in type 1 diabetes patients.

Each donor gave one peripheral blood draw, averaging around 0.11 L, which was collected into heparinised tubes. A BD FACSAria II and a panel including CD45RO, CCR7, CD25, CD127, CD95 and CD27 were used to sort naive, central memory, regulatory and stem cell-like memory CD4+ T cells. All sorted populations exceeded 98% purity. PBMCs were isolated immediately by Lymphoprep density gradient centrifugation and stained directly without culture. So that batch effects would be minimized, each experiment stained and sorted samples in pairs, pairing one healthy donor with one patient. The germline V and J ends show losses of 1 base and 8 bases respectively, and no gene match explains 5 bases of the junction. Measured from the cysteine to the phenylalanine, the CDR3 is 13 residues long. The kept DNA is CDR3 alone, 39 bases in frame from the first base. Taken from the germline V gene (reference sequence), the CDR1 and CDR2 loops are GTSNPN and SVGIG.

Sample: naive CD4+ T cells from blood. In the paper's terms, the cell subset or site label means: true naive CD4+ T cells. The V and J segments used are TRBV30 and TRBJ1-3; the junction holds 7 bases that match TRBD1. This TCR was sampled from a woman in her thirties or forties with type 1 diabetes. The CDR3: CAWSGRQGHTIYF. The nucleotide sequence reads TGTGCCTGGAGTGGCAGACAGGGCCACACCATATATTTT. With the rest looked up from the reference TRBV30 and TRBJ1-3 genes rather than sequenced, the full variable domain is SQTIHQWPATLVQPVGSPLSLECTVEGTSNPNLYWYRQAAGRGLQLLFYSVGIGQISSEVPQNLSASRPQDRQFILSSKKLLLSDSGFYLCAWSGRQGHTIYFGEGSWLTVV.